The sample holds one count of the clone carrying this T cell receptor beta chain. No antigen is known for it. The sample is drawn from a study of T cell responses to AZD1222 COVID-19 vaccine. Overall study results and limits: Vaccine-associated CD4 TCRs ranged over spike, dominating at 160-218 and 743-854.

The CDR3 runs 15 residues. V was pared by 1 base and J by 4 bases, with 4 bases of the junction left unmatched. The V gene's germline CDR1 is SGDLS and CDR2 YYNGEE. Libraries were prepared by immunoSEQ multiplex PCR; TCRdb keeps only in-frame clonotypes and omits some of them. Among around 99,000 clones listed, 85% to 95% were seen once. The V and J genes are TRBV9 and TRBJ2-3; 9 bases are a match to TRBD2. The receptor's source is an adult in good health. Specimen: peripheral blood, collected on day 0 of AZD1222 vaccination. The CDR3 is CASSVSGGTSDTQYF. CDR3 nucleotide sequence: TGTGCCAGCAGCGTAAGCGGGGGGACCTCAGATACGCAGTATTTT.